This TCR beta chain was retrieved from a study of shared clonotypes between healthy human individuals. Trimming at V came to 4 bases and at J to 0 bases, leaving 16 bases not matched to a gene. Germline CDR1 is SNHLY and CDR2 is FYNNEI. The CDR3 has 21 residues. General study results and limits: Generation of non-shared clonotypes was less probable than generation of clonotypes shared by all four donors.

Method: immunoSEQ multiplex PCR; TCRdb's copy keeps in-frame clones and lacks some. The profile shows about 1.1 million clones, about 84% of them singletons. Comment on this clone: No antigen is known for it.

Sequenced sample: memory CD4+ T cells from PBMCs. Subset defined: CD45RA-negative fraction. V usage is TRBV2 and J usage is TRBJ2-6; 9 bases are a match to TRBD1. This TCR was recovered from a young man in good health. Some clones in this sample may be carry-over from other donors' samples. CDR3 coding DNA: TGTGCCAGCAGTGCTCGGACAGGGGCCGCCTTGGTTAGCTCTGGGGCCAACGTCCTGACTTTC. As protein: CASSARTGAALVSSGANVLTF.